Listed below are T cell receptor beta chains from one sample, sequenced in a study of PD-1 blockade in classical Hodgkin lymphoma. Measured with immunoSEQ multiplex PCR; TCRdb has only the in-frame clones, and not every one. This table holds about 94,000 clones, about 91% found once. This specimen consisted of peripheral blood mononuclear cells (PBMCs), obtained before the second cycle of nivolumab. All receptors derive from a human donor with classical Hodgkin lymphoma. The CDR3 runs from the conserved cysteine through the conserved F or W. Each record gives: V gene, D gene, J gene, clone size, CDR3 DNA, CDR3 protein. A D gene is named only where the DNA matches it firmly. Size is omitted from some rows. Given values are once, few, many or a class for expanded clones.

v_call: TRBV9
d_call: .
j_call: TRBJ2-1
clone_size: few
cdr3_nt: TGTGCCAGCAGCCTAAGCGGTAATGAGCAGTTCTTC
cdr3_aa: CASSLSGNEQFF

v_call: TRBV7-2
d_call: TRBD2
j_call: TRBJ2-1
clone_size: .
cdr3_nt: TGTGCCAGCAGCTTAGAGGGACTAGCGGGGGGCCCGAAGTTCTTC
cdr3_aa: CASSLEGLAGGPKFF

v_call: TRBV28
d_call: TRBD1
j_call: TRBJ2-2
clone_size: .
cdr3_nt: TGTGCCAGCCAATTCCCGGGACAGGGTATATCCGGGGAGCTGTTTTTT
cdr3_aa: CASQFPGQGISGELFF

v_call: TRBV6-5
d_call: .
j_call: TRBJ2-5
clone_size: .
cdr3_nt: TGTGCCAGCAGCGACCAACAAGAGACCCAGTACTTC
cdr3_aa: CASSDQQETQYF

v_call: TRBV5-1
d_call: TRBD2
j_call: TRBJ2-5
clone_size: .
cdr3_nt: TGCGCCAGCAGCTTTGGACTAGCGGAACAAGAGACCCAGTACTTC
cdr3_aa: CASSFGLAEQETQYF

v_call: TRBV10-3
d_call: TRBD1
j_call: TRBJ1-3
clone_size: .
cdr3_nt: TGTGCCATCAGTGAGCCTACAGGGGCCCTGGGAAACACCATATATTTT
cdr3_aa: CAISEPTGALGNTIYF

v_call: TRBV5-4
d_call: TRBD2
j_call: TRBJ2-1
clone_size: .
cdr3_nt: TGTGCCAGCAGCTTGAACCTAGCGGGTGGTGAGCAGTTCTTC
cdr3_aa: CASSLNLAGGEQFF

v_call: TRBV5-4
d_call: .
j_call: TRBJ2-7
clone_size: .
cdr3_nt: TGTGCCAGCAGCCGATCATACTCCTACGAGCAGTACTTC
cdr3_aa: CASSRSYSYEQYF

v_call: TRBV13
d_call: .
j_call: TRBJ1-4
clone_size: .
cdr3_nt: TGTGCCAGCAGCCGCGACAGGATTAATGAAAAACTGTTTTTT
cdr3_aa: CASSRDRINEKLFF

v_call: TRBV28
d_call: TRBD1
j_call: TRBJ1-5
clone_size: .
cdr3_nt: TGTGCCAGCAGTCCGAGGGACAGGGGCGAGCCGCCCCAGCATTTT
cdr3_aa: CASSPRDRGEPPQHF

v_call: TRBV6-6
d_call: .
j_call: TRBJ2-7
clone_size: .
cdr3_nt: TGTGCCAGCAGTCCCCCGTTTCCCTACGAGCAGTACTTC
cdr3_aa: CASSPPFPYEQYF

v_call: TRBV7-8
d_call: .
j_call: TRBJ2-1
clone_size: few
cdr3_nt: TGTGCCAGCACCCCAGCCGGACTCGGGGGCAATGAGCAGTTCTTC
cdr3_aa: CASTPAGLGGNEQFF

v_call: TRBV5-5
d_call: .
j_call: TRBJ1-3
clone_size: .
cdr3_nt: TGTGCCAGCAGCTTGCAGGGAAGATCTGGAAACACCATATATTTT
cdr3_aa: CASSLQGRSGNTIYF

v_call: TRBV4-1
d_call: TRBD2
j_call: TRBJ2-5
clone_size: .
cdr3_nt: TGCGCCAGCAGCCACTACGGGACTAGCTCGGCGACCCAGTACTTC
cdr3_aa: CASSHYGTSSATQYF

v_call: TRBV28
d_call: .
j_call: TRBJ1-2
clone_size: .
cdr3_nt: TGTGCCAGCAGTTTAGATGACCGCCTGAGGGGCTACACCTTC
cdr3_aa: CASSLDDRLRGYTF

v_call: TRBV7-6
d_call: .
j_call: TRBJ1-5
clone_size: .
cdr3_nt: TGTGCCAGCAGCCAAGCCCCTGCAGAAAGCAATCAGCCCCAGCATTTT
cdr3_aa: CASSQAPAESNQPQHF

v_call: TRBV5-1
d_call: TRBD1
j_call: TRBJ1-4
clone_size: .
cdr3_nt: TGCGCCAGCAGCCCGGGGTCAGGGGGCATCAATGAAAAACTGTTTTTT
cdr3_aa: CASSPGSGGINEKLFF

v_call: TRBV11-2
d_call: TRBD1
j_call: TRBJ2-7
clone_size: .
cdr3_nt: TGTGCCAGCAGCGCCCGACGGGACAGACCCAGCCCGGAGTACTTC
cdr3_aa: CASSARRDRPSPEYF

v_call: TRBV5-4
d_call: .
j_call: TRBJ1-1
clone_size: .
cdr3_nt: TGTGCCAGCAGCTCAGGACAGCCGAACACTGAAGCTTTCTTT
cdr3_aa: CASSSGQPNTEAFF

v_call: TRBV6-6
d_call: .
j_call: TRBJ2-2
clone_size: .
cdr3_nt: TGTGCCAGCAGACCGGACGCCCGAGGCGGGGAGCTGTTTTTT
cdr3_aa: CASRPDARGGELFF

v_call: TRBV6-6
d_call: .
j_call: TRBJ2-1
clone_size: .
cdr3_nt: TGTGCCAGCAAGGGGGGGGTTAATGAGCAGTTCTTC
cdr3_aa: CASKGGVNEQFF

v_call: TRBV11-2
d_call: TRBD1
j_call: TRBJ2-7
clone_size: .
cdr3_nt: TGTGCCAGCAGCTCAGGGACAGGGTCCTACTTC
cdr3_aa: CASSSGTGSYF

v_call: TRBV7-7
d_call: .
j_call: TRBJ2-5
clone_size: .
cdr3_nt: TGTGCCAGCAGCCCCACCGGGACACACCAAGAGACCCAGTACTTC
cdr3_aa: CASSPTGTHQETQYF

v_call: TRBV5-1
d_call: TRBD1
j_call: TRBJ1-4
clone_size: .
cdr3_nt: TGCGCCAGCAGCTTGGGACAGGGGGTAAATGAAAAACTGTTTTTT
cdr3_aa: CASSLGQGVNEKLFF

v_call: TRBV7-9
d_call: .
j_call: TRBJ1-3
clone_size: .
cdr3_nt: TGTGCCAGCAGCTTATCCGCCCGCTCTGGAAACACCATATATTTT
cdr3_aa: CASSLSARSGNTIYF

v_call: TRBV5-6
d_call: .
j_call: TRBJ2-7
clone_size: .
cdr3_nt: TGTGCCAGCAGGGCCGCCGGGGCAGCCTACGAGCAGTACTTC
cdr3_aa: CASRAAGAAYEQYF

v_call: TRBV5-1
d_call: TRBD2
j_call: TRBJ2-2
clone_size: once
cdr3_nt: TGCGCCAGCAGGATCACTAGCGGGATGGGCGGGGAGCTGTTTTTT
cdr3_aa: CASRITSGMGGELFF

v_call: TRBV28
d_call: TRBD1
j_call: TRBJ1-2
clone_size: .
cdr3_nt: TGTGCCAGCAGTTTACCTCAGGACAGGGTCAACTATGGCTACACCTTC
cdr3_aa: CASSLPQDRVNYGYTF

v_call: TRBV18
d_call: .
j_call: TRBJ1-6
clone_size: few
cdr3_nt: TGTGCCAGCTCACCATCAGGGGACGATAATTCACCCCTCCACTTT
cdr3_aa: CASSPSGDDNSPLHF

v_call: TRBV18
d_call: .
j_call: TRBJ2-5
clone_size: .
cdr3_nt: TGTGCCAGCTCACCTACAGCGAGGGTCGAGACCCAGTACTTC
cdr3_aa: CASSPTARVETQYF

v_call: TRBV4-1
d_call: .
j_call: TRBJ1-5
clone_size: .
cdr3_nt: TGCGCCAGCAGCCAAGGAGTTTTGACAAGTCAGCCCCAGCATTTT
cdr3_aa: CASSQGVLTSQPQHF

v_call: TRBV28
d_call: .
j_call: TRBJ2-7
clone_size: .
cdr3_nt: TGTGCCAGCAGCGTAGACAGGGAAGGGAGGTACGAGCAGTACTTC
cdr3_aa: CASSVDREGRYEQYF

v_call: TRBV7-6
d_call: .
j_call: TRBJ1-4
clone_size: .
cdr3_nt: TGTGCCAGCAGCTTAAGACTTAATGAAAAACTGTTTTTT
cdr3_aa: CASSLRLNEKLFF

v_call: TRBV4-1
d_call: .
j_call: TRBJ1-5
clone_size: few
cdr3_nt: TGCGCCAGCAGCCAAGAATCAGAGTTCTGGCAGCCCCAGCATTTT
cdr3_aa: CASSQESEFWQPQHF

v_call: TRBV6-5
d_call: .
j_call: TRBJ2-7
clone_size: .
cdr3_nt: TGTGCCAGCAGCCAGGGGATCCTCTACGAGCAGTACTTC
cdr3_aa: CASSQGILYEQYF

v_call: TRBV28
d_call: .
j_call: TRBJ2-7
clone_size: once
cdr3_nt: TGTGCCAGCAGTCCCCCCCCCACTAGCTACGAGCAGTACTTC
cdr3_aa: CASSPPPTSYEQYF

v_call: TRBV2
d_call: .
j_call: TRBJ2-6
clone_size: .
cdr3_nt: TGTGCCAGCAGTGAGATGTCTGGGGCCAACGTCCTGACTTTC
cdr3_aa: CASSEMSGANVLTF

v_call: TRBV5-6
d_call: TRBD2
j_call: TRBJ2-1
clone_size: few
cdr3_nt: TGTGCCAGCAGCCGAGGAGCGGGGACGCCCTCCTACAATGAGCAGTTCTTC
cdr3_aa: CASSRGAGTPSYNEQFF

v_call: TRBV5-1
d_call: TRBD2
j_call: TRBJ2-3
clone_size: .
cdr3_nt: TGCGCCAGCAACCTGGGACTAGCGGGGTCCACAGATACGCAGTATTTT
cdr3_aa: CASNLGLAGSTDTQYF

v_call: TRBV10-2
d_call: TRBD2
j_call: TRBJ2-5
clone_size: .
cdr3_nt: TGCGCCAGCAGGACGAACACACTAGCGGGGCCGAAAGAGACCCAGTACTTC
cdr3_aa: CASRTNTLAGPKETQYF

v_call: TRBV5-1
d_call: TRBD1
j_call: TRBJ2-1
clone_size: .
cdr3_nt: TGCGCCAGCAGCCCGGGACAGGGGGCCCCAAGCTCCTACAATGAGCAGTTCTTC
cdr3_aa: CASSPGQGAPSSYNEQFF